These 9 T cell receptor beta chains were all obtained from the same sample, sequenced in a study of response to subunit inactivated influenza vaccine. One entry per CDR3 protein results from TCRdb running MiXCR on the RT-PCR reads. The table lists some 190,000 distinct CDR3 sequences, roughly an eighth of them singletons. The source material was CD8+ T cells sorted from PBMCs, sampled more than 4 days after vaccination. The receptors here all came from a man aged 50 or older who received an inactivated influenza vaccine.

The CDR3 reads CASSLGTSLNEQFF. CDR3 sequence (DNA): TGTGCCAGCAGTTTGGGGACTAGTCTCAATGAGCAGTTCTTC. This chain joins TRBV27 and TRBJ2-1, with TRBD2 identical over 8 bases. The CDR3 length is 14 residues. After removal of 3 bases from V and 6 bases from J, the junction contained 4 bases not matched to a gene. From germline, CDR1 is MNHEY and CDR2 SMNVEV (reference sequence).

This rearrangement joins TRBV11-2 to TRBJ2-2; 10 bases fit TRBD2. CDR3 length: 16 residues. CDR1 is SGHAT, CDR2 FQNNGV, per germline. V lost 5 bases and J lost 7; bases outside the gene matches: 10. This CDR3 is CASSAPSGRRFGELFF. In DNA, the CDR3 is TGTGCCAGCAGCGCCCCTAGCGGGAGACGATTCGGGGAGCTGTTTTTT.

J is TRBJ1-2 and V is TRBV29-1; D may be TRBD1 (5 bases). The V gene lost 0 bases and the J gene lost 6 bases, with 11 bases spanning the gap. The CDR3 totals 13 residues. Germline CDR1 reads SQVTM; CDR2 reads ANQGSEA. Written as DNA, the CDR3 is TGCAGCGTTGAAGACTGGAGAGGGGATGGCTACACCTTC. Translated, it gives CSVEDWRGDGYTF. Based on the CDR3 plus reference TRBV29-1 and TRBJ1-2, the full variable domain is SAVISQKPSRDICQRGTSLTIQCQVDSQVTMMFWYRQQPGQSLTLIATANQGSEATYESGFVIDKFPISRPNLTFSTLTVSNMSPEDSSIYLCSVEDWRGDGYTFGSGTRLTVV.

This clonotype was observed a few times. The chain carries TRBV29-1 and TRBJ1-1; D ambiguous. The CDR3 totals 13 residues. CDR1 and CDR2 from the germline V gene are SQVTM and ANQGSEA. V lost 3 bases and J 1 base, leaving 9 bases between the germline ends. DNA for the CDR3: TGCAGCGTTGAGAGGAAGGGGAACACTGAAGCTTTCTTT. It yields the protein CSVERKGNTEAFF.

This clonotype turned up a few times. The chain joins TRBV6-2 or TRBV6-3 to TRBJ2-7, with 8 positions matching TRBD2. V shed 3 bases and J 2 bases; nucleotides not matched to a gene: 6. Germline values: CDR1 MNHEY, CDR2 SVGEGT. The CDR3 has 15 residues. For the CDR3, the DNA is TGTGCCAGCAGTTATCGTAGCGGGGCGACCTACGAGCAGTACTTC. Protein: CASSYRSGATYEQYF.

This clonotype turned up a few times. The chain uses TRBV28 and TRBJ2-3; 14 positions agree with TRBD2. This CDR3 region has 19 residues. The ends lost 5 bases at V and 2 bases at J; junction bases unmatched: 12. Germline-derived CDR1 and CDR2 are MDHEN and SYDVKM. The CDR3 loop is CASSMTSGRAYRDTDTQYF. The CDR3 region has the DNA TGTGCCAGCAGTATGACTAGCGGGAGGGCCTATCGAGACACAGATACGCAGTATTTT.

In its sample, this clonotype was seen a few times. The rearrangement links TRBV20-1 to TRBJ2-7, with D perhaps matching TRBD2 (5 bases). The CDR3 covers 12 residues. The V end was cut by 3 bases, the J end by 7 bases, with 13 bases between. Germline loops: CDR1 DFQATT, CDR2 SNEGSKA (reference sequence). CDR3 in amino acids: CSASGPTGEQYF. The CDR3 DNA follows: TGCAGTGCTAGCGGGCCAACGGGGGAGCAGTACTTC.

The chain couples TRBV29-1 to TRBJ1-2; D remains unclear. V was shortened by 0 bases and J by 4 bases, with 6 bases between the two germline ends. The CDR3 length is 12 residues. Germline V lookup: CDR1 SQVTM, CDR2 ANQGSEA. The CDR3 loop is CSVEEDGYGYTF. CDR3 nucleotide sequence: TGCAGCGTTGAAGAAGACGGCTATGGCTACACCTTC.

The genes are TRBV12-3 or TRBV12-4 and TRBJ2-2; TRBD2 matches at 14 bases. V trimming: 4 bases; J trimming: 6 bases; junction bases outside the gene matches: 4. The CDR3 extends over 16 amino acids. Here the CDR3 reads CASSWGLAGVPGELFF. DNA of the CDR3: TGTGCCAGCAGTTGGGGACTAGCGGGAGTTCCCGGGGAGCTGTTTTTT.